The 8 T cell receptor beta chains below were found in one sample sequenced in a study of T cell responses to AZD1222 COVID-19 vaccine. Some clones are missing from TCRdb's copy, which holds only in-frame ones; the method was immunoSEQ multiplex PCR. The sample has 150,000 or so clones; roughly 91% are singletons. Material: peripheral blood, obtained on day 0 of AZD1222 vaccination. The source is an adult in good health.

The CDR3 spells CASSSTGFSSGNTIYF. CDR3 nucleotide sequence: TGTGCCAGCAGTTCGACAGGCTTTAGCTCTGGAAACACCATATATTTT. The chain links TRBV2 to TRBJ1-3; TRBD1 might be the D (6 bases). This CDR3 has 16 amino acids. Germline loops: CDR1 SNHLY, CDR2 FYNNEI. Trimming took 5 bases from V and 0 from J, leaving 14 bases between them.

The CDR3 sequence: CSVRTATQETQYF. The CDR3 bases are TGCAGCGTTCGAACGGCGACTCAAGAGACCCAGTACTTC. V usage is TRBV29-1 and J usage is TRBJ2-5; D is uncertain. Germline values: CDR1 SQVTM, CDR2 ANQGSEA. This CDR3 comprises 13 residues. V lost 5 bases and J 2 bases, leaving 12 bases between the germline ends.

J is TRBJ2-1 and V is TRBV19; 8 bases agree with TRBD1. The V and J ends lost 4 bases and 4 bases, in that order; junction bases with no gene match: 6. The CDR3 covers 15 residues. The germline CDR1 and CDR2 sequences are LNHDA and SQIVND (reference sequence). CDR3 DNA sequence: TGTGCCAGTAGTACCCCGGACAGGGAGTACAATGAGCAGTTCTTC. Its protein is CASSTPDREYNEQFF.

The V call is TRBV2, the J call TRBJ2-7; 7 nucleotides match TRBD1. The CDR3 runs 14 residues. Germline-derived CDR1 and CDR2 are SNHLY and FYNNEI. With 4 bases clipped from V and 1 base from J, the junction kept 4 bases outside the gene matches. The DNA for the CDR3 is TGTGCCAGCAGTGCACTGGGACAGTCCTACGAGCAGTACTTC. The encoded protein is CASSALGQSYEQYF.

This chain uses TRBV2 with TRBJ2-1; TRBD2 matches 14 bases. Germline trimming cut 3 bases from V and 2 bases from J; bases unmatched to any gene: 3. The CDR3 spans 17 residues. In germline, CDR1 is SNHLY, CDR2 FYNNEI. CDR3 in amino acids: CASSDGLAGGPYNEQFF. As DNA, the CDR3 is TGTGCCAGCAGTGATGGACTAGCGGGAGGCCCCTACAATGAGCAGTTCTTC.

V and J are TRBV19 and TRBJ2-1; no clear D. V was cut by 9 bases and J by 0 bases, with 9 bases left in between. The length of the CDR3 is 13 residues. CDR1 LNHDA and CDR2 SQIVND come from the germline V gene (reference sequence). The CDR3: CASGMYSYNEQFF. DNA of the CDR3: TGTGCCAGCGGTATGTACTCCTACAATGAGCAGTTCTTC.

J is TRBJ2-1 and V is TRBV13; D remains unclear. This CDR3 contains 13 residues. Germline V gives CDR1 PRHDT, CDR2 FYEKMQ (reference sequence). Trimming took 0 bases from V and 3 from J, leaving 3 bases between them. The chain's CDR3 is CASSLGDYNEQFF. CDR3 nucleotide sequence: TGTGCCAGCAGCTTAGGGGACTACAATGAGCAGTTCTTC.

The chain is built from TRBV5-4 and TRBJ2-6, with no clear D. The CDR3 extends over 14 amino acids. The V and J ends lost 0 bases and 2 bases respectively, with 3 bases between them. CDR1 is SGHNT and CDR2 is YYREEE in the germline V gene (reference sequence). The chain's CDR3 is CASSLVPGANVLTF. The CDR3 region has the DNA TGTGCCAGCAGCTTGGTACCTGGGGCCAACGTCCTGACTTTC.